This T cell receptor beta chain was recovered during a study of blood T cell repertoires in COVID-19. Overall study context: Samples of COVID-19 (acute and convalescent) were obtained from the United States, Italy and Spain.

This CDR3 is built from 16 residues. V was cut by 2 bases and J by 0 bases, with 14 bases left in between. Per the germline V gene, CDR1 is MNHEY and CDR2 is SVGAGI. Some clones are missing from TCRdb's copy, which holds only in-frame ones; the method was immunoSEQ multiplex PCR. The sample includes about 220,000 clones, roughly nine tenths of them seen just once. The chain links TRBV6-5 to TRBJ2-7; no reliable D call. The material sequenced was peripheral blood. This receptor was taken from a man in his forties or fifties with active or convalescent COVID-19. CDR3 DNA: TGTGCCAGCAGTTACCTCCAAGGCCGGAGCTCCTACGAGCAGTACTTC. Its translation is CASSYLQGRSSYEQYF.